The table lists the clone carrying this T cell receptor (beta chain) with a count of one. The antigen remains undetermined. This sample was taken from a study of T cell responses to AZD1222 COVID-19 vaccine. Study-wide results and limits: Seropositive status at baseline applied to only six AZD1222 recipients. Mapped onto spike, vaccine-associated CD4 TCRs spanned it and were dominant at 160-218 and 743-854.

Sequencing used immunoSEQ multiplex PCR; TCRdb keeps in-frame clones, though not all of them. This table has under 140,000 clones, just under 95% appearing once. The V segment lost 0 bases and the J segment 2 bases; nucleotides outside the gene matches: 0. The CDR3 totals 16 residues. Germline values: CDR1 SGDLS, CDR2 YYNGEE. This material consisted of peripheral blood, taken on day 0 of AZD1222 vaccination. V gene TRBV9 combines with J gene TRBJ2-1; the match to TRBD2 covers 12 bases. This TCR was sampled from an adult in good health. Here the CDR3 DNA reads TGTGCCAGCAGCGTAGCTAGCGGGGGGGCCTACAATGAGCAGTTCTTC. This translates into CASSVASGGAYNEQFF. The variable domain in full, completed from reference TRBV9 and TRBJ2-1, reads DSGVTQTPKHLITATGQRVTLRCSPRSGDLSVYWYQQSLDQGLQFLIQYYNGEERAKGNILERFSAQQFPDLHSELNLSSLELGDSALYFCASSVASGGAYNEQFFGPGTRLTVL.